This T cell receptor (beta chain) was documented in a study of long-term antiretroviral therapy in people with HIV. V lost 4 bases and J lost 2, with 16 bases in between. Germline V CDR1 and CDR2: SGHDT, YYEEEE. The CDR3 has 15 amino acids. Survey level was the resolution at which the v3.0 immunoSEQ assay ran. Assay used: immunoSEQ multiplex PCR; TCRdb lists only in-frame clones, some missing. The profile covers tens of thousands of clones, with about 86% appearing a single time and 4% to 5% taken by the ten largest. The source of this sequence is a man in his sixties with HIV. V gene TRBV5-6 combines with J gene TRBJ2-7, with D possibly being TRBD1 (6 bases). Source: unsorted PBMCs, taken 1.3 years after starting antiretroviral therapy. The CDR3 spells CASSPIPGQPYEQYF. CDR3 sequence (DNA): TGTGCCAGCAGCCCGATTCCGGGACAACCCTACGAGCAGTACTTC.